This TCR beta chain was sequenced for a study of blood T cell repertoires in COVID-19. About the study: Both acute and convalescent COVID-19 samples were obtained from the United States, Italy and Spain. T cells, B-cell-depleted T cells, or PBMCs supplied cDNA or gDNA.

The V gene end was trimmed by 4 bases and the J gene end by 8 bases; junction bases not matched to a gene: 7. The CDR3 is 14 residues long. Germline-derived CDR1 and CDR2 are SGHRS and YFSETQ. Here immunoSEQ multiplex PCR was the method, and the copy in TCRdb shows in-frame clones only, minus some. The repertoire holds around 150,000 clones, with around nine tenths as singletons. The Seattle site enrolled patients during active infection and followed them longitudinally. The chain recombines TRBV5-1 with TRBJ1-4, with 8 bases aligning to TRBD1. The receptor was isolated from a woman aged 70-85 years with COVID-19, enrolled during active disease. Sequences were obtained from peripheral blood. The CDR3 DNA sequence: TGCGCCAGCAGCGGCGGACAGGGAAGCGAAAAACTGTTTTTT. It encodes CASSGGQGSEKLFF.